This T cell receptor (beta chain) is from a study of technical replicates of blood from four donors. Assay used: immunoSEQ multiplex PCR; TCRdb lists only in-frame clones, some missing. The sample contains tens of thousands of clones, about 95% of which appear only once. The CDR3 is 12 residues long. Germline V gene sequence: CDR1 SQVTM, CDR2 ANQGSEA. V gave up 0 bases and J gave up 12 bases, with 14 bases separating them. The chain uses TRBV29-1 and TRBJ1-2; a weak D match, TRBD1 (5 bases). The sequence came from a human donor in good health. Some clones in this sample may be carry-over from other donors' samples. Sequenced input: PBMCs. CDR3 loop: CSVEDPQGFDTF. CDR3 nucleotides: TGCAGCGTTGAAGATCCCCAGGGATTCGACACCTTC.